A selection of T cell receptor beta chains follows, all from one sample in a study of neurological immune-mediated disorders. TCRdb recomputed calls from the 5' RACE reads with MiXCR, one row per CDR3 protein. The sample includes 74,000 or so distinct CDR3 sequences, around 9.9% of them seen just once. The material sequenced was PBMCs. The source of these receptors is a man aged 50-59 years in good health. Both conserved end residues are part of each CDR3. D genes are given only for firm matches. Clone size, where shown, is once, few, many, or a class for clones that have expanded.

D: TRBD2
V: TRBV5-1
J: TRBJ2-1
size: -
DNA: TGCGCCAGCAGATGGAATGTAGCGGGGGGCGTCAATGAGCAGTTCTTC
CDR3: CASRWNVAGGVNEQFF

D: -
V: TRBV5-1
J: TRBJ1-1
size: -
DNA: TGCGCCAGCAGCCCCCGAAACACTGAAGCTTTCTTT
CDR3: CASSPRNTEAFF

D: -
V: TRBV28
J: TRBJ2-1
size: many
DNA: TGTGCCAGCAGTTCCCCCGTAGGTACAGGGTCTTTCAATGAGCAGTTCTTC
CDR3: CASSSPVGTGSFNEQFF

D: -
V: TRBV18
J: TRBJ2-7
size: many
DNA: TGTGCCAGCTCACAACAGGGCGACGAGCAGTACTTC
CDR3: CASSQQGDEQYF

D: TRBD1
V: TRBV5-1
J: TRBJ1-5
size: many
DNA: TGCGCCAGCAGCCCGGGCGGGACAGGGTGGAATCAGCCCCAGCATTTT
CDR3: CASSPGGTGWNQPQHF

D: -
V: TRBV6-1
J: TRBJ2-7
size: -
DNA: TGTGCCAGCACCCCTTTTCGGAGGTCGGCCTACGAGCAGTACTTC
CDR3: CASTPFRRSAYEQYF

D: TRBD1
V: TRBV30
J: TRBJ2-5
size: many
DNA: TGTGCCTGGACCCTACCGACAGGGTGGGAGACCCAGTACTTC
CDR3: CAWTLPTGWETQYF

D: -
V: TRBV29-1
J: TRBJ1-5
size: many
DNA: TGCAGCGTCAGCCATAGCAATCAGCCCCAGCATTTT
CDR3: CSVSHSNQPQHF

D: TRBD2
V: TRBV5-1
J: TRBJ2-2
size: many
DNA: TGCGCCAGCAGCTTCGGACTAGCGGGAGCAGGGGAGCTGTTTTTT
CDR3: CASSFGLAGAGELFF

D: -
V: TRBV6-2/TRBV6-3
J: TRBJ2-2
size: many
DNA: TGTGCCAGCAGGCGGGACAGTGACACCGGGGAGCTGTTTTTT
CDR3: CASRRDSDTGELFF

D: -
V: TRBV7-8
J: TRBJ2-7
size: many
DNA: TGTGCCAGCAGCGGAGAGGCCTACGAGCAGTACTTC
CDR3: CASSGEAYEQYF

D: -
V: TRBV7-2
J: TRBJ2-2
size: many
DNA: TGTGCCAGCAGCTTAGTCGGTAACAGGAACACCGGGGAGCTGTTTTTT
CDR3: CASSLVGNRNTGELFF

D: -
V: TRBV5-6
J: TRBJ2-2
size: many
DNA: TGTGCCAGCAGCCGGCCCCCCGGACCTAATACGAACACCGGGGAGCTGTTTTTT
CDR3: CASSRPPGPNTNTGELFF

D: -
V: TRBV24-1
J: TRBJ1-2
size: many
DNA: TGTGCCACCAGTGCGAATCCCCCCTACTATGGCTACACCTTC
CDR3: CATSANPPYYGYTF

D: -
V: TRBV10-1
J: TRBJ1-1
size: many
DNA: TGCGCCAGCAGTGAGTGGGTTAACACTGAAGCTTTCTTT
CDR3: CASSEWVNTEAFF

D: -
V: TRBV28
J: TRBJ2-3
size: many
DNA: TGTGCCAGCAGTTTAGCCCATCGAGTTGCAGATACGCAGTATTTT
CDR3: CASSLAHRVADTQYF

D: TRBD2
V: TRBV5-1
J: TRBJ2-3
size: many
DNA: TGCGCCAGCAGCCACCCCTCAGCGGGAGGAAGCACAGATACGCAGTATTTT
CDR3: CASSHPSAGGSTDTQYF

D: -
V: TRBV27
J: TRBJ1-3
size: many
DNA: TGTGCCAGCAGGACAAACTCTGGAAACACCATATATTTT
CDR3: CASRTNSGNTIYF

D: -
V: TRBV11-2
J: TRBJ2-2
size: many
DNA: TGTGCCAGCAGCGTGCGCCGGGACTCCGGGGAGCTGTTTTTT
CDR3: CASSVRRDSGELFF

D: -
V: TRBV21-1
J: TRBJ2-7
size: many
DNA: TGTGCCAGCAGCAAAGACGGGCAGGGGCGCGAGCAGTACTTC
CDR3: CASSKDGQGREQYF

D: -
V: TRBV5-5
J: TRBJ2-5
size: few
DNA: TGTGCCAGCAGCTCTCTCCAGAGCCAAGAGACCCAGTACTTC
CDR3: CASSSLQSQETQYF

D: -
V: TRBV3-1
J: TRBJ1-5
size: -
DNA: TGTGCCAGCCAAGATTGGGTCAGGGGAAGTCAGCCCCAGCATTTT
CDR3: CASQDWVRGSQPQHF

D: TRBD1
V: TRBV20-1
J: TRBJ2-7
size: few
DNA: TGCAGTGCTTCGACAGGGGAGGTTTCCTACGAGCAGTACTTC
CDR3: CSASTGEVSYEQYF

D: -
V: TRBV25-1
J: TRBJ2-7
size: many
DNA: TGTGCCAGCAGTGGGGGTTCCGGGCCCTACGAGCAGTACTTC
CDR3: CASSGGSGPYEQYF

D: -
V: TRBV27
J: TRBJ1-5
size: many
DNA: TGTGCCAGCAGTTCGGACATGAGCAATCAGCCCCAGCATTTT
CDR3: CASSSDMSNQPQHF

D: -
V: TRBV6-2/TRBV6-3
J: TRBJ1-5
size: -
DNA: TGTGCCAGCAGTTATGAGGGGGGACATCAGCCCCAGCATTTT
CDR3: CASSYEGGHQPQHF